This TCR beta chain was recovered during a study of blood T cell repertoires in COVID-19. In the study overall: Spain, Italy and the United States supplied samples that represented acute and convalescent COVID-19.

Trimming took 4 bases from V and 7 from J; bases not matched to a gene: 7. The length of the CDR3 is 14 residues. Germline V gene sequence: CDR1 SGHTA, CDR2 FQGNSA. Authors' analysis steps: Nucleated cell number was recorded as an estimate derived from reference gene primer amplification. Libraries were prepared by immunoSEQ multiplex PCR; TCRdb keeps only in-frame clonotypes and omits some of them. The D gene and trimming were derived from the DNA, and the V and J assignments and clone size from that table. The profile shows 65,000 or so clones, approximately 84% of them singletons. This chain joins TRBV7-2 and TRBJ2-1; 7 bases line up with TRBD2. This receptor was obtained from a man aged 60 to 75 with acute or convalescent COVID-19. Sequencing input: peripheral blood. For the CDR3, the DNA is TGTGCCAGCAGCTCCGGGACTATAGAAAATGAGCAGTTCTTC. Translating gives CASSSGTIENEQFF.